This TCR beta chain was recovered during a study of human T cells and chemical hapten exposure. One entry per CDR3 protein, called by TCRdb with MiXCR from the RACE reads. The sample has 50,000 to 65,000 distinct CDR3 sequences, 9.9% seen once. This clonotype was observed a handful of times. Time point: patch test 3, about 24 weeks after DPC sensitization. The treatment denotes: therapeutic diphenylcyclopropenone sensitization with weekly scalp DPC. Donors were 18 to 70-year-old alopecia patients suitable for DPC. The authors' total RNA extraction used unfractionated whole blood. V shed 2 bases and J shed 4 bases, with 17 bases lying between them. This CDR3 region has 16 residues. Germline values: CDR1 MNHEY, CDR2 SVGAGI.

This specimen was whole blood, taken in connection with sensitization to the hapten diphenylcyclopropenone (DPC). The rearrangement uses TRBV6-5 and TRBJ1-1, with D perhaps TRBD1 (6 bases). The TCR originated in a middle-aged woman with alopecia areata. Some clones in this sample may be carry-over from other donors' samples. The CDR3 DNA reads TGTGCCAGCAGTTACCTGCTCAGGGGCCCGGGCACTGAAGCTTTCTTT. Translation gives CASSYLLRGPGTEAFF.